This TCR beta chain was identified during a study of blood T cell repertoires in COVID-19. CDR3 size: 15 residues. V lost 5 bases and J 0 bases, leaving 12 bases between the germline ends. Germline CDR1 reads SGDLS; CDR2 reads YYNGEE. Measured with immunoSEQ multiplex PCR; TCRdb has only the in-frame clones, and not every one. Here the sample spans 350,000 to 400,000 clones, about 90% being singletons. Symptom resolution, clearance, or two negative PCRs marked donors in Cohort 3 as recovered. This chain uses TRBV9 with TRBJ2-1, with D possibly being TRBD1 (6 bases). The origin of this receptor is a woman aged 25 to 39 who had recovered from COVID-19. Source material: PBMCs or T cells enriched from blood (not recorded which). The CDR3 is CASSLSRGSYNEQFF. The CDR3 DNA reads TGTGCCAGCAGTCTATCCAGGGGCTCCTACAATGAGCAGTTCTTC.